The 26 T cell receptor beta chains presented below share a single source sample, sequenced in a study of vaccination and CD4 T cells after COVID-19 (dated by TCRdb to between 2020 and 2023). Preparation of the library involved PCR. Sequencing relied on an Illumina iSeq 100. DNA from cultured CD4+ T cells underwent TCR sequencing with the Oncomine TCR Beta short-read assay at the Johns Hopkins FTIC core. TCRdb itself trimmed the public reads at Q25 with fastp, ran MiXCR and retained productive beta chains. Every entry covers one CDR3 protein and lists the most common genes and DNA from its rows. The sample includes around 16,000 distinct CDR3 sequences, with 44% observed a single time. The ten largest clones add up to roughly 3.5% of the sample. No antigens are known for them. This specimen's treatment or condition label, per the study, means: approximately 11-day PBMC culture with coronavirus spike peptide pools or control peptides (ViraFEST assay).

The specimen sequenced was CD4+ T cells from blood, cultured in vitro. These receptors came from a human donor who had recovered from COVID-19.

To note about this clonotype: At one of its ends the junction is not consistent with the germline gene, which may arise from a read error. This chain uses TRBV5-1 with TRBJ2-5, with D hard to call. CDR1 SGHRS and CDR2 YFSETQ come from the germline V gene. This CDR3 contains 13 residues. CDR3 DNA sequence: TGCGCCAGCAAGGTCCAGTTCCAAGAGGCCCAGTACTTC. It codes for CASKVQFQEAQYF.

A note on this clonotype: At one boundary the junction diverges from the germline segment, which might be a read error. This chain connects TRBV7-4 to TRBJ2-7; TRBD1 aligns across 9 bases. The length of the CDR3 is 18 residues. CDR1 SGHVT and CDR2 SQSDAQ come from the germline V gene. CDR3 region: CASSHATTGTGLSYEQYF. The DNA for the CDR3 is TGCGCCAGCAGCCATGCTACCACCGGGACAGGGTTATCCTACGAGCAGTACTTC.

This chain links TRBV30 with TRBJ1-5, with a weak D call TRBD1 (6 bases). The V gene lost 4 bases and the J gene lost 5 bases, with 9 bases spanning the gap. The CDR3 contains 12 residues. Per germline, CDR1 GTSNPN and CDR2 SVGIG (reference sequence). The CDR3 sequence is CAWNRADQPQHF. The CDR3 nucleotides read TGTGCCTGGAACAGGGCGGATCAGCCCCAGCATTTT.

CDR3 bases: TGTGCCAGCCTAACTCCGGGACTAGCGGGATCTGCCTACGAGCAGTACTTC. Protein: CASLTPGLAGSAYEQYF. V is TRBV28 and J is TRBJ2-7, with 13 bases lining up with TRBD2. CDR1 and CDR2 from the germline V gene are MDHEN and SYDVKM. The CDR3 has 17 amino acids. Unmatched junction bases numbered 12, after V lost 8 bases and J lost 2 bases.

V usage is TRBV3-1 and J usage is TRBJ2-1; TRBD2 matches at 7 bases. The J segment lost 15 bases and the V segment lost 4 bases, leaving 9 bases of the junction unmatched. This CDR3 contains 12 residues. Germline V CDR1 and CDR2: LGHDT, YNNKEL (reference sequence). CDR3 residues: CASSRSGLPRFF. The DNA for the CDR3 is TGTGCCAGCAGCCGGTCGGGACTACCTCGGTTCTTC.

This chain links TRBV19 with TRBJ2-7; D is ambiguous. The CDR3 runs to 11 residues. The V gene's germline CDR1 is LNHDA and CDR2 SQIVND (reference sequence). V was clipped by 1 base and J by 6 bases, with 4 bases between them. CDR3 DNA sequence: TGTGCCAGTAGTATAGCCTCCGAGCAGTACTTC. Amino acid sequence: CASSIASEQYF.

This clonotype showed up just a few times. The genes are TRBV20-1 and TRBJ2-7; unclear D gene. There are 14 residues in the CDR3. The V end was cut by 3 bases, the J end by 0 bases, with 12 bases between. CDR1 and CDR2 from the germline V gene are DFQATT and SNEGSKA (reference sequence). This chain's CDR3 is CSASIPLFSYEQYF. CDR3 coding DNA: TGCAGTGCTAGTATTCCACTCTTCTCCTACGAGCAGTACTTC.

V gene TRBV2 combines with J gene TRBJ1-1; D may be TRBD1 (6 bases). V was pared by 3 bases and J by 6 bases, with 23 bases between. The CDR3 spans 17 residues. CDR1 is SNHLY, CDR2 FYNNEI, per germline. The chain's CDR3 is CASSDLVWTAGGPEAFF. The CDR3 DNA follows: TGTGCCAGCAGTGACCTCGTTTGGACAGCGGGCGGTCCTGAAGCTTTCTTT.

The table lists this clonotype with a few counts. The chain employs TRBV20-1 and TRBJ1-4; D unclear. This CDR3 comprises 13 residues. Germline V gene lookup returns CDR1 DFQATT and CDR2 SNEGSKA (reference sequence). V was trimmed by 0 bases and J by 2 bases, leaving 4 bases between them. The CDR3 region has the DNA TGCAGTGCTAGAGATCCGACTAATGAAAAACTGTTTTTT. This translates into CSARDPTNEKLFF.

This clonotype was picked up one time. This chain joins TRBV5-1 and TRBJ1-1, with a weak D call TRBD1 (6 bases). Germline-derived CDR1 and CDR2 are SGHRS and YFSETQ. The CDR3 runs to 15 residues. The germline V and J ends were trimmed by 0 bases and 0 bases, with 9 bases remaining between them. In nucleotides, the CDR3 is TGCGCCAGCAGCTTGGGGACAGCCCTGAACACTGAAGCTTTCTTT. Its translation: CASSLGTALNTEAFF.

In its sample, this clonotype was seen a few times. The V gene is TRBV7-3, the J gene TRBJ2-2; D is unclear. This CDR3 comprises 15 residues. Germline values: CDR1 SGHTA, CDR2 FQGTGA. Trimming cost V 5 bases and J 4 bases, with 14 bases left between them. Written as DNA, the CDR3 is TGTGCCAGCAGCCCCTCCCGCTCCAGCACCGGGGAGCTGTTTTTT. Protein sequence: CASSPSRSSTGELFF.

The V gene is TRBV2, the J gene TRBJ1-5; perhaps TRBD1 as D (6 bases). Deletions cut 5 bases from V and 2 bases from J, with 10 bases between. The V gene's germline CDR1 is SNHLY and CDR2 FYNNEI. The length of the CDR3 is 14 residues. CDR3 DNA: TGTGCCAGCAGTCAACAGGGAGGCAATCAGCCCCAGCATTTT. It specifies CASSQQGGNQPQHF.

This clonotype turned up a few times. The chain has TRBV7-3 and TRBJ2-3; D unclear. The germline CDR1 and CDR2 sequences are SGHTA and FQGTGA. The length of the CDR3 is 15 residues. The V gene lost 1 base and the J gene lost 2 bases, with 10 bases spanning the gap. The CDR3 region has the DNA TGTGCCAGCAGCTTAAATTTCCAAGACACAGATACGCAGTATTTT. It is translated as CASSLNFQDTDTQYF.

This chain's CDR3 is CATRPGQWNTGELFF. In nucleotides, the CDR3 is TGTGCCACCCGCCCGGGACAGTGGAACACCGGGGAGCTGTTTTTT. The V gene is TRBV19, the J gene TRBJ2-2; 7 positions match TRBD1. The CDR3 runs 15 residues. Germline V CDR1 and CDR2: LNHDA, SQIVND (reference sequence). V dropped 10 bases and J dropped 1; count of bases not matched to a gene: 9.

V usage is TRBV5-6 and J usage is TRBJ1-6, with a weak D call TRBD1 (5 bases). Per germline, CDR1 SGHDT and CDR2 YYEEEE. The CDR3 consists of 16 residues. V shed 6 bases and J shed 0 bases, with 13 bases lying between them. The CDR3 nucleotides read TGTGCCAGCACCATTGGGAGGGGCTCCTATAATTCACCCCTCCACTTT. Residues: CASTIGRGSYNSPLHF.

This clonotype has more than one count but fewer than ten. The genes are TRBV20-1 and TRBJ1-6; weak D call: TRBD1 (5 bases). Germline CDR1 and CDR2: DFQATT and SNEGSKA (reference sequence). The CDR3 spans 14 residues. V lost 6 bases and J 5 bases, leaving 14 bases between the germline ends. The CDR3 DNA follows: TGCAGTGCCGTGGGGGGTGGCGATAATTCACCCCTCCACTTT. Its translation: CSAVGGGDNSPLHF.

This clonotype appeared a few times. V gene TRBV7-9 combines with J gene TRBJ2-2; perhaps TRBD1 as D (5 bases). The CDR3 runs to 11 residues. Per germline, CDR1 SEHNR and CDR2 FQNEAQ (reference sequence). The V end lost 9 bases, the J end lost 7 bases, and 9 bases lay between the germline ends. The CDR3 loop is CARRRGGELFF. CDR3 DNA sequence: TGTGCCAGGCGAAGGGGCGGGGAGCTGTTTTTT.

The chain carries TRBV5-4 and TRBJ2-1; 8 nucleotides match TRBD1. CDR1 is SGHNT, CDR2 YYREEE, per germline (reference sequence). With V trimmed by 4 bases and J by 8 bases, 11 bases remained unmatched. The CDR3 is 15 amino acids. CDR3 sequence reads: CASSTGDRWTDEQFF. The CDR3 DNA follows: TGTGCCAGCAGCACCGGGGACAGGTGGACGGATGAGCAGTTCTTC.

The rearrangement joins TRBV20-1 to TRBJ2-3; 10 nucleotides line up with TRBD1. In germline, CDR1 is DFQATT, CDR2 SNEGSKA (reference sequence). The CDR3 extends over 16 amino acids. J was trimmed by 4 bases and V by 6 bases; bases with no gene match: 13. In DNA, the CDR3 is TGCAGTGCCGAGAGAGGGGACAGGGGTTTATCAGATACGCAGTATTTT. Encoded protein: CSAERGDRGLSDTQYF.

The chain employs TRBV2 and TRBJ2-5; D is uncertain. The V and J ends lost 3 bases and 3 bases respectively, with 2 bases between them. Germline values: CDR1 SNHLY, CDR2 FYNNEI. CDR3 length equals 11 residues. CDR3 protein: CASSDEETQYF. CDR3 coding DNA: TGTGCCAGCAGTGATGAAGAGACCCAGTACTTC.

The chain has TRBV2 and TRBJ2-7; 7 bases line up with TRBD1. The CDR3 covers 15 residues. Germline V gene sequence: CDR1 SNHLY, CDR2 FYNNEI. J was trimmed by 3 bases and V by 4 bases; bases with no gene match: 9. The CDR3 is CASSVKPGGIYEQYF. In DNA form, the CDR3 reads TGTGCCAGCAGTGTAAAGCCAGGGGGAATCTACGAGCAGTACTTC.

The chain links TRBV27 to TRBJ1-3; D gene unclear. V shed 5 bases and J shed 1 base, with 6 bases lying between them. Germline V gene lookup returns CDR1 MNHEY and CDR2 SMNVEV (reference sequence). The CDR3 runs to 13 residues. Here the CDR3 reads CASSRVSGNTIYF. CDR3 coding DNA: TGTGCCAGCAGTCGGGTGTCTGGAAACACCATATATTTT.

The chain combines TRBV2 with TRBJ1-6; TRBD1 agrees at 8 bases. This CDR3 spans 15 amino acids. Germline CDR1 and CDR2: SNHLY and FYNNEI. The junction had 10 bases not matched to a gene; V was cut back by 6 bases and J by 9 bases. CDR3 sequence reads: CASRDRAFGSSPLHF. CDR3 in DNA: TGTGCCAGCAGGGACAGGGCCTTTGGCAGTTCACCCCTCCACTTT.

The chain recombines TRBV25-1 with TRBJ2-3; D uncertain. Per the germline V gene, CDR1 is MGHDK and CDR2 is SYGVNS. V was shortened by 4 bases and J by 4 bases, with 3 bases between the two germline ends. The CDR3 contains 11 residues. CDR3 DNA: TGTGCCAGCAGTGTGGCAGATACGCAGTATTTT. This sequence encodes CASSVADTQYF.

The chain recombines TRBV9 with TRBJ1-2, with a possible D match to TRBD1 (5 bases). V lost 0 bases, J lost 2 bases, and 5 bases lay in between. Looked up from germline, CDR1 is SGDLS and CDR2 is YYNGEE. CDR3 length equals 13 residues. The CDR3: CASSVEGNYGYTF. CDR3 bases: TGTGCCAGCAGCGTAGAGGGGAACTATGGCTACACCTTC.

This chain uses TRBV30 with TRBJ1-1; D remains unclear. Germline CDR1 and CDR2: GTSNPN and SVGIG (reference sequence). V shed 2 bases and J shed 4 bases, with 11 bases lying between them. CDR3 size: 13 residues. DNA for the CDR3: TGTGCCTGGAGTCCCAGGCCAGCCACTGAAGCTTTCTTT. It translates to CAWSPRPATEAFF.